This passage covers 19 T cell receptor beta chains from one sample sequenced in a study of shared clonotypes between healthy human individuals. Naive-designated CD8 cells lacked CD45RO, were positively enriched for CCR7, and omitted terminally differentiated effector memory CD45RA+ cells. The protocol was immunoSEQ multiplex PCR, while the TCRdb copy is restricted to in-frame clones and leaves out a portion. Counted here are some 2 million clones, about 95% occurring once; the ten biggest clones make up approximately 1.2%. Sample: naive CD8+ T cells sorted from blood. The receptors stem from a man younger than 30 in good health.

J is TRBJ1-4 and V is TRBV29-1; 11 positions match TRBD1. J gave up 4 bases and V 0 bases, and 4 bases lay outside the gene matches. The germline gives CDR1 SQVTM, CDR2 ANQGSEA. The CDR3 is 16 amino acids. The CDR3, as DNA: TGCAGCGTTGAAGAAGGGACAGGGGGGAGTAATGAAAAACTGTTTTTT. Protein sequence: CSVEEGTGGSNEKLFF. Full variable domain (outside the CDR3, taken from reference TRBV29-1 and TRBJ1-4): SAVISQKPSRDICQRGTSLTIQCQVDSQVTMMFWYRQQPGQSLTLIATANQGSEATYESGFVIDKFPISRPNLTFSTLTVSNMSPEDSSIYLCSVEEGTGGSNEKLFFGSGTQLSVL.

The chain has TRBV6-1 and TRBJ2-7; 7 bases agree with TRBD2. V gave up 7 bases and J gave up 2 bases; unmatched junction bases: 11. This CDR3 is 15 amino acids long. Germline-derived CDR1 and CDR2 are MNHNS and SASEGT. The CDR3 bases are TGTGCCAGCATGGGATGGGAGGGACTTGCCTACGAGCAGTACTTC. It codes for CASMGWEGLAYEQYF.

CDR3 sequence (DNA): TGTGCCAGCAGCCCGCGACAGGGACCGAATTCCTACGAGCAGTACTTC. It codes for CASSPRQGPNSYEQYF. The chain uses TRBV7-8 and TRBJ2-7, with 7 nucleotides matching TRBD1. V was pared by 5 bases and J by 1 base, with 11 bases of the junction left unmatched. CDR1 and CDR2 from the germline V gene are SGHVS and FQNEAQ. The CDR3 is 16 amino acids.

The chain has TRBV4-3 and TRBJ2-3, with TRBD2 matching 7 bases. Looked up from germline, CDR1 is LGHNA and CDR2 is YSLEER. CDR3 length: 21 residues. Unmatched junction bases numbered 24, after V lost 0 bases and J lost 6 bases. The CDR3 DNA follows: TGCGCCAGCAGCCAAGAGAGCCTGATGAATTGGGGGGAGGGGACTGTGGATACGCAGTATTTT. Its protein product is CASSQESLMNWGEGTVDTQYF.

The chain couples TRBV7-8 to TRBJ1-1; no firm D call. The CDR3 covers 14 residues. The V gene's germline CDR1 is SGHVS and CDR2 FQNEAQ. V gave up 4 bases and J gave up 7 bases, with 16 bases separating them. The CDR3 bases are TGTGCCAGCAGCTGGACGGGTACCGTCCTTGAAGCTTTCTTT. It specifies CASSWTGTVLEAFF.

In this sample, this clone turned up a few times. The chain employs TRBV7-8 and TRBJ2-2, with D perhaps TRBD1 (6 bases). Germline assignment: CDR1 SGHVS and CDR2 FQNEAQ. CDR3 length equals 14 residues. Trimming took off 4 bases at V and 5 bases at J, with 11 bases between the two ends. CDR3 nucleotide sequence: TGTGCCAGCAGCTATCAGGGGATAACCGGGGAGCTGTTTTTT. As protein: CASSYQGITGELFF.

The CDR3 DNA sequence: TGTGCCCGGGACAGGAGCACAGATACGCAGTATTTT. It is translated as CARDRSTDTQYF. The chain links TRBV30 to TRBJ2-3, with 8 bases lining up with TRBD1. The V segment lost 8 bases and the J segment 0 bases; nucleotides outside the gene matches: 1. CDR3 size: 12 residues. Germline assignment: CDR1 GTSNPN and CDR2 SVGIG (reference sequence). The variable domain in full, completed from reference TRBV30 and TRBJ2-3, reads SQTIHQWPATLVQPVGSPLSLECTVEGTSNPNLYWYRQAAGRGLQLLFYSVGIGQISSEVPQNLSASRPQDRQFILSSKKLLLSDSGFYLCARDRSTDTQYFGPGTRLTVL.

The chain couples TRBV9 to TRBJ2-1, with 8 bases that match TRBD1. Germline V gene lookup returns CDR1 SGDLS and CDR2 YYNGEE. The CDR3 extends over 17 amino acids. After removal of 5 bases from V and 9 bases from J, the junction contained 19 bases not matched to a gene. The CDR3 protein is CASSPWAGQEDLREQFF. The CDR3, as DNA: TGTGCCAGCAGTCCATGGGCGGGACAGGAGGATTTACGTGAGCAGTTCTTC.

V usage is TRBV10-2 and J usage is TRBJ2-3; TRBD1 agrees at 7 bases. Germline V gene data show CDR1 as WSHSY and CDR2 as SAAADI. The CDR3 consists of 16 residues. The junction had 9 bases not matched to a gene; V was cut back by 6 bases and J by 0 bases. The CDR3 is CASREGTASSTDTQYF. For the CDR3, the DNA is TGCGCCAGCAGAGAAGGGACAGCTTCTAGCACAGATACGCAGTATTTT.

V gene TRBV10-1 combines with J gene TRBJ2-3; 9 nucleotides line up with TRBD2. Germline loops: CDR1 WNHNN, CDR2 SYGVQD (reference sequence). CDR3 length equals 15 residues. Trimming at V came to 3 bases and at J to 2 bases, leaving 3 bases not matched to a gene. The CDR3 reads CASSDASGDTDTQYF. CDR3 coding DNA: TGCGCCAGCAGTGACGCTAGCGGGGACACAGATACGCAGTATTTT.

The chain has TRBV28 and TRBJ2-2, with D possibly TRBD2 on 6 matching bases. The CDR3 has 16 residues. Germline V lookup: CDR1 MDHEN, CDR2 SYDVKM. V was cut by 7 bases and J by 2 bases, with 17 bases left in between. The CDR3 nucleotides are TGTGCCAGCACCGATGGTGCGGGGTTCAACACCGGGGAGCTGTTTTTT. Protein product: CASTDGAGFNTGELFF.

The V gene is TRBV9, the J gene TRBJ2-3; TRBD2 agrees at 8 bases. The J segment lost 4 bases and the V segment lost 4 bases, leaving 11 bases of the junction unmatched. CDR3 length equals 16 residues. Germline V gene lookup returns CDR1 SGDLS and CDR2 YYNGEE. The CDR3 sequence: CASSPAGTSYPDTQYF. The CDR3 DNA reads as TGTGCCAGCAGCCCCGCCGGGACTAGTTATCCAGATACGCAGTATTTT.

This clone has only one observation. V gene TRBV10-3 combines with J gene TRBJ1-1, with 8 bases lining up with TRBD1. CDR1 and CDR2 from the germline V gene are ENHRY and SYGVKD. The ends lost 3 bases at V and 6 bases at J; junction bases unmatched: 9. CDR3 length: 15 amino acids. CDR3 nucleotides: TGTGCCATCAGTGACCATGGACAGGGCGTAGCTGAAGCTTTCTTT. This gives the protein CAISDHGQGVAEAFF.

The chain couples TRBV7-9 to TRBJ2-1; tentative D call: TRBD1 (6 bases). CDR1 is SEHNR and CDR2 is FQNEAQ in the germline V gene (reference sequence). V was pared by 2 bases and J by 0 bases, with 8 bases between. The CDR3 has 15 amino acids. The CDR3 bases are TGTGCCAGCAGCTTATCACAGGGCTCCTACAATGAGCAGTTCTTC. It specifies CASSLSQGSYNEQFF.

The J gene is TRBJ1-1, the V gene TRBV14, with D hard to call. Trimming left V 0 bases short and J 1 base short, with 9 bases between. This CDR3 contains 15 residues. Germline CDR1 and CDR2: SGHDN and FVKESK. The DNA of the CDR3 is TGTGCCAGCAGCCAAGAGCGGTTTGGGAACACTGAAGCTTTCTTT. It specifies CASSQERFGNTEAFF.

J is TRBJ2-7 and V is TRBV27; weak D call: TRBD2 (6 bases). The CDR3 extends over 17 amino acids. In germline, CDR1 is MNHEY, CDR2 SMNVEV (reference sequence). V dropped 4 bases and J dropped 7 bases, with 26 bases sitting between them. This CDR3 reads CASSSSRVSGSPEEQYF. In DNA, the CDR3 is TGTGCCAGCAGTTCCTCCCGGGTCAGCGGGTCCCCGGAAGAGCAGTACTTC.

The genes are TRBV7-8 and TRBJ1-1, with 11 positions matching TRBD1. Losses at the gene ends were 5 bases for V and 1 base for J; bases not matched to a gene: 12. Looked up from germline, CDR1 is SGHVS and CDR2 is FQNEAQ. The CDR3 is 18 residues long. CDR3 nucleotide sequence: TGTGCCAGCAGCCTTACTGGGACAGGGGGACTCGCGAACACTGAAGCTTTCTTT. Protein product: CASSLTGTGGLANTEAFF.

The genes are TRBV7-9 and TRBJ2-3; possibly TRBD2 for D (5 bases). From germline, CDR1 is SEHNR and CDR2 FQNEAQ (reference sequence). Trimming took 8 bases from V and 7 from J, leaving 22 bases between them. The CDR3 spans 15 residues. In DNA form, the CDR3 reads TGTGCCAGCGCCCCCTTAGGGAGCGACGGTTATACGCAGTATTTT. It yields the protein CASAPLGSDGYTQYF.

This chain links TRBV6-5 with TRBJ1-4; 7 nucleotides align to TRBD1. The germline gives CDR1 MNHEY, CDR2 SVGAGI. The length of the CDR3 is 14 residues. The V segment lost 5 bases and the J segment 8 bases; nucleotides outside the gene matches: 8. CDR3 in amino acids: CASSTTGSDEKLFF. The CDR3, as DNA: TGTGCCAGCAGTACGACAGGGTCTGACGAAAAACTGTTTTTT.